The source of this TCR beta chain is a study of blood T cell repertoires in COVID-19 (dated by TCRdb to 2018 to 2020). About the full investigation: The collaborator samples originated in the United States, Italy and Spain and spanned the acute and convalescent phases of COVID-19. The prospective study material was composed of cDNA or gDNA derived from T cells, B-cell-depleted T cells, or PBMCs. Deeply sampled blood TCRbeta repertoires from subjects exposed to, actively infected with, or recovered from COVID-19 were included in the dataset. A freely available public database, intended as a resource for researchers studying the immune response to SARS-CoV-2, is where the repertoires were released. Samples were obtained from the ongoing ImmuneRACE study (first 160 participants) and from 950 to 1,500 subjects provided by 6 global collaborators. Sample metadata almost always included a de-identified subject ID, COVID-19 status, age in years and sex. Where available, HLA class I and class II types were obtained from metadata supplied by the sample provider rather than from assay-based typing.

Findings and caveats that apply to the study as a whole: How much clinical and demographic metadata was included differed by source and by participant, and the metadata was provided uncurated.

Participants in the prospective study were enrolled through a virtual design, were aged roughly 18 to 100 years, and lived in under 25 United States geographic areas. In the prospective study, participants were assigned to cohorts based on the clinical history participants reported in a screening survey and a study questionnaire. Exposed participants had been in contact, within 2 weeks of entering the study, with a person who had a PCR-confirmed or clinician-diagnosed case of COVID-19. Mobile phlebotomists in the prospective study collected whole blood, serum and a nasopharyngeal or oropharyngeal swab from every participant. Participants in the prospective study had the option to provide additional blood draws and questionnaires over a roughly 2-month period. Before DNA extraction, blood samples from the prospective study were shipped at room temperature or frozen. TCRbeta CDR3 regions were amplified from genomic DNA by means of the immunoSEQ Assay, a bias-controlled multiplex PCR. The paper's processing steps were these. Within the assay, amplification of reference gene primers was used to estimate how many nucleated cells each sample contained. To quantify the absolute abundance of each unique TCRbeta CDR3 rearrangement, sequence reads were collapsed and filtered. For each sample, productive Simpson clonality was calculated as the square root of Simpson's diversity index across productive rearrangements. Entries here come from immuneACCESS through TCRdb and include only in-frame sequences with V and J called. Some clones fail to appear in such tables; in the studies checked, an unresolved V gene covers under half of the shortfall, and the cause of the remainder is unknown. V and J calls and clone size follow that table, whereas D and trimming were derived from the DNA. The sample contains 150,000 to 200,000 clones, over 70% of them found a single time. The top ten clones comprise around 5.1% of the sample.

The CDR3 contains 15 residues, cysteine and phenylalanine counted. Only the CDR3 DNA stays, 45 bases, in frame from base 1. Trimming takes 8 bases from V and 0 bases from J, and the germline ends sit 15 bases apart. The germline V gene encodes CDR1 MGHDK and CDR2 SYGVNS. A note on this clone: Which antigen it targets is not known. Qualities for individual bases were not recorded, and no much larger clone is one base off.

The chain employs TRBV25-1 and TRBJ2-3; a tentative D call is TRBD2 (5 bases match). The specimen sequenced was PBMCs or T cells enriched from blood (not recorded which). The source of this sequence is a man aged 70 or older who had been exposed to COVID-19. The CDR3 region reads CASRTGLFSTDTQYF. The base sequence is TGTGCCAGCCGCACCGGACTCTTCAGCACAGATACGCAGTATTTT.